The 31 T cell receptor beta chains listed next were all sequenced from one sample in a study of shared clonotypes between healthy human individuals. Sequencing used immunoSEQ multiplex PCR; TCRdb keeps in-frame clones, though not all of them. The repertoire holds about 490,000 clones, approximately 79% seen once, with 10% to 15% in the top ten. The sample comprised PBMCs. The receptors originated from a woman in her thirties or forties in good health. Some clones in this sample may be carry-over from other donors' samples.

V gene TRBV11-2 combines with J gene TRBJ2-5; weak D call: TRBD1 (8 bases). Trimming left V 4 bases short and J 4 bases short, with 19 bases between. This CDR3 comprises 16 residues. Germline assignment: CDR1 SGHAT and CDR2 FQNNGV. The CDR3 region is CASSSPDRGGGETQYF. CDR3 sequence (DNA): TGTGCCAGCAGCTCCCCCGACAGGGGCGGGGGAGAGACCCAGTACTTC.

The J gene is TRBJ2-2, the V gene TRBV7-2; D gene uncertain. Germline V gives CDR1 SGHTA, CDR2 FQGNSA. V was shortened by 5 bases and J by 2 bases, with 18 bases between the two germline ends. The CDR3 spans 17 residues. The CDR3 DNA reads TGTGCCAGCAGCCCCTGGAATGGTAACTCTAACACCGGGGAGCTGTTTTTT. Translating gives CASSPWNGNSNTGELFF.

The chain carries TRBV7-6 and TRBJ2-1; TRBD2 agrees at 7 bases. Looked up from germline, CDR1 is SGHVS and CDR2 is FNYEAQ. The CDR3 spans 14 residues. Trimming cost V 1 base and J 9 bases; bases outside gene matches: 6. The DNA for the CDR3 is TGTGCCAGCAGCTTAGTCCGGGAGGAGGGTGAGCAGTTCTTC. Its translation: CASSLVREEGEQFF. The whole variable domain, remainder taken from reference TRBV7-6 and TRBJ2-1, is GAGVSQSPRYKVTKRGQDVALRCDPISGHVSLYWYRQALGQGPEFLTYFNYEAQQDKSGLPNDRFSAERPEGSISTLTIQRTEQRDSAMYRCASSLVREEGEQFFGPGTRLTVL.

The chain joins TRBV5-4 to TRBJ1-5; 8 bases fit TRBD1. V dropped 0 bases and J dropped 4; count of bases not matched to a gene: 3. The CDR3 is 15 amino acids. Germline V CDR1 and CDR2: SGHNT, YYREEE (reference sequence). CDR3 sequence (DNA): TGTGCCAGCAGCTTGGGGACAGGGCAGAATCAGCCCCAGCATTTT. Its translation: CASSLGTGQNQPQHF.

The sample holds a few counts of this clone. The chain uses TRBV4-1 and TRBJ2-3; tentatively, D is TRBD1 or TRBD2 (5 bases each). V was trimmed by 1 base and J by 4 bases, leaving 12 bases between them. This CDR3 contains 15 residues. In germline, CDR1 is MGHRA, CDR2 YSYEKL. For the CDR3, the DNA is TGCGCCAGCAGCCAAGGTCGGGGACGGGCAGATACGCAGTATTTT. This codes for CASSQGRGRADTQYF.

This clone was seen only a few times. This sequence joins TRBV28 and TRBJ1-2; 7 bases match TRBD1. The CDR3 spans 15 residues. Germline loops: CDR1 MDHEN, CDR2 SYDVKM. Germline trimming cut 2 bases from V and 5 bases from J; bases unmatched to any gene: 8. CDR3: CASSLAGQKGYGYTF. The CDR3 DNA is TGTGCCAGCAGTTTAGCGGGACAGAAGGGGTATGGCTACACCTTC.

The DNA of the CDR3 is TGTGCCGCAGCCCGGGACAGGAGGAACACTGAAGCTTTCTTT. Amino acids: CAAARDRRNTEAFF. The chain combines TRBV28 with TRBJ1-1, with TRBD1 identical over 8 bases. V was clipped by 11 bases and J by 1 base; unmatched bases: 9. CDR3 size: 14 residues. Germline loops: CDR1 MDHEN, CDR2 SYDVKM.

This chain joins TRBV27 and TRBJ2-4; no clear D. The ends were cut back, 2 bases at V and 0 bases at J, with 14 bases in the middle. Germline values: CDR1 MNHEY, CDR2 SMNVEV (reference sequence). CDR3 length: 17 residues. The CDR3 region is CASSLKGQRLAKNIQYF. The DNA for the CDR3 is TGTGCCAGCAGTTTAAAAGGCCAAAGACTAGCCAAAAACATTCAGTACTTC.

This CDR3 reads CATRVSPSTEAFF. CDR3 nucleotides: TGTGCTACCCGTGTCTCCCCCAGCACTGAAGCTTTCTTT. The V call is TRBV19, the J call TRBJ1-1; D not certain. The germline gives CDR1 LNHDA, CDR2 SQIVND (reference sequence). There are 13 residues in the CDR3.

V gene TRBV6-1 combines with J gene TRBJ1-5, with unresolved D. This CDR3 has 13 residues. Germline V lookup: CDR1 MNHNS, CDR2 SASEGT. Trimming shortened V by 4 bases and J by 3 bases, and 7 bases separated the two germline ends. The CDR3 spells CASSVMDNQPQHF. The CDR3 bases are TGTGCCAGCAGTGTAATGGACAATCAGCCCCAGCATTTT.

This rearrangement joins TRBV5-6 to TRBJ1-2, with D maybe TRBD1 (5 bases). Trimming left V 4 bases short and J 4 bases short, with 11 bases between. The CDR3 spans 13 residues. Germline assignment: CDR1 SGHDT and CDR2 YYEEEE. In DNA, the CDR3 is TGTGCCAGCAGCAAAGACAGTTCCTATGGCTACACCTTC. As protein: CASSKDSSYGYTF.

The chain is built from TRBV29-1 and TRBJ2-5; 7 bases fit TRBD1. The CDR3 totals 13 residues. The germline gives CDR1 SQVTM, CDR2 ANQGSEA. V was pared by 7 bases and J by 1 base, with 6 bases of the junction left unmatched. The CDR3 DNA reads TGCAGCGCCATGACAGGGCGCCAAGAGACCCAGTACTTC. Its protein is CSAMTGRQETQYF.

A few counts support this clone. The chain recombines TRBV10-2 with TRBJ2-7; 14 bases align to TRBD2. CDR3 length: 19 amino acids. Trimming at V came to 6 bases and at J to 0 bases, leaving 13 bases not matched to a gene. The germline V gene has CDR1 WSHSY and CDR2 SAAADI. The CDR3 DNA is TGCGCCAGCAGGCCCGAGGTGGGACTAGCGGGAGTCCACTCCTACGAGCAGTACTTC. Translated: CASRPEVGLAGVHSYEQYF.

This clone was recorded only once. The chain couples TRBV19 to TRBJ2-3; no reliable D call. Germline V gene lookup returns CDR1 LNHDA and CDR2 SQIVND (reference sequence). The CDR3 has 12 residues. V lost 7 bases and J 8 bases, leaving 13 bases between the germline ends. The CDR3 sequence is CASKHPTGTQYF. The CDR3 nucleotides are TGTGCCAGTAAACACCCGACCGGTACGCAGTATTTT.

The V and J genes are TRBV9 and TRBJ2-1; TRBD2 aligns across 8 bases. CDR1 SGDLS and CDR2 YYNGEE come from the germline V gene. The CDR3 consists of 15 residues. J gave up 5 bases and V 3 bases, and 7 bases lay outside the gene matches. CDR3 DNA sequence: TGTGCCAGCAGCGCTTCGGGAGGGCCGAACAATGAGCAGTTCTTC. Translation gives CASSASGGPNNEQFF.

The V call is TRBV6-6, the J call TRBJ2-5; D uncertain. V was clipped by 7 bases and J by 1 base, with 13 bases between them. Looked up from germline, CDR1 is MNHNY and CDR2 is SVGAGI (reference sequence). The CDR3 is 14 residues long. The CDR3 protein is CASTSRVGQETQYF. CDR3 nucleotide sequence: TGTGCCAGCACCAGCCGGGTGGGCCAAGAGACCCAGTACTTC.

V and J are TRBV11-1 and TRBJ2-6; 8 positions match TRBD1. Germline V gives CDR1 SGHAT, CDR2 FQDESV (reference sequence). The CDR3 spans 17 residues. Trimming cost V 4 bases and J 0 bases; bases outside gene matches: 5. The DNA for the CDR3 is TGTGCCAGCAGCTGGCAGGGGGCTGGCTCTGGGGCCAACGTCCTGACTTTC. The encoded protein is CASSWQGAGSGANVLTF.

This clone was picked up one time. The chain carries TRBV6-5 and TRBJ2-7; no firm D call. The CDR3 length is 15 residues. Germline values: CDR1 MNHEY, CDR2 SVGAGI. Between the trimmed V and J ends, which lost 0 bases and 3 bases, there was a span of 12 bases. The CDR3 loop is CASSYSLAASYEQYF. DNA of the CDR3: TGTGCCAGCAGTTACTCGCTGGCGGCCAGCTACGAGCAGTACTTC.

This rearrangement joins TRBV30 to TRBJ1-1; TRBD1 is a possible D gene (5 bases). CDR1 and CDR2 from the germline V gene are GTSNPN and SVGIG (reference sequence). The CDR3 is 13 amino acids. Trimming stripped 1 base from V and 10 bases from J, with 16 bases between. Here the CDR3 reads CAWSGTGSGGAFF. The CDR3 nucleotides are TGTGCCTGGAGTGGGACGGGGTCCGGGGGAGCTTTCTTT.

The chain has TRBV10-3 and TRBJ1-2, with D possibly being TRBD1 (5 bases). CDR3 length: 13 amino acids. The germline V and J ends were trimmed by 2 bases and 7 bases, with 11 bases remaining between them. CDR1 and CDR2 from the germline V gene are ENHRY and SYGVKD. The CDR3 loop is CAISEQGTGGYTF. The CDR3 coding sequence is TGTGCCATCAGTGAGCAGGGCACGGGTGGCTACACCTTC.

The V and J genes are TRBV7-9 and TRBJ2-1; 7 nucleotides match TRBD2. The CDR3 sequence is 15 residues long. After removal of 5 bases from V and 0 bases from J, the junction contained 4 bases not matched to a gene. The germline gives CDR1 SEHNR, CDR2 FQNEAQ (reference sequence). CDR3 sequence reads: CASSPRTSSYNEQFF. In nucleotides, the CDR3 is TGTGCCAGCAGCCCCCGGACTAGCTCCTACAATGAGCAGTTCTTC. The full variable domain, in which reference TRBV7-9 and TRBJ2-1 provide the parts outside the CDR3, is DTGVSQNPRHKITKRGQNVTFRCDPISEHNRLYWYRQTLGQGPEFLTYFQNEAQLEKSRLLSDRFSAERPKGSFSTLEIQRTEQGDSAMYLCASSPRTSSYNEQFFGPGTRLTVL.

The rearrangement links TRBV5-1 to TRBJ1-6; D is unclear. Germline V gene lookup returns CDR1 SGHRS and CDR2 YFSETQ. The CDR3 runs 15 residues. Trimming pared 5 bases from V and 6 bases from J, leaving 15 bases between. The CDR3 DNA follows: TGCGCCAGCAGACCAGACGGACTGACTAATTCACCCCTCCACTTT. This sequence encodes CASRPDGLTNSPLHF.

This chain joins TRBV4-2 and TRBJ2-7; possibly TRBD2 for D (5 bases). V lost 0 bases, J lost 2 bases, and 11 bases lay in between. The germline V gene has CDR1 LGHNA and CDR2 YNFKEQ. This CDR3 spans 15 amino acids. CDR3 sequence reads: CASSQDEGSTYEQYF. CDR3 nucleotides: TGTGCCAGCAGCCAAGACGAGGGCTCGACCTACGAGCAGTACTTC.

This chain joins TRBV10-3 and TRBJ2-3, with D perhaps matching TRBD2 (5 bases). Per germline, CDR1 ENHRY and CDR2 SYGVKD. The CDR3 spans 14 residues. V lost 4 bases and J lost 5, with 13 bases in between. CDR3 coding DNA: TGTGCCATCAGTGTCGGGAAACTGGGAGATACGCAGTATTTT. Encoded protein: CAISVGKLGDTQYF.

The chain links TRBV28 to TRBJ2-1, with 9 bases identical to TRBD1. The junction had 11 bases not matched to a gene; V was cut back by 9 bases and J by 8 bases. The CDR3 contains 14 residues. Germline V gene lookup returns CDR1 MDHEN and CDR2 SYDVKM. CDR3 protein: CASDGTGSRDEQFF. DNA for the CDR3: TGTGCCAGTGATGGGACAGGGAGTAGGGATGAGCAGTTCTTC.

The table lists this clone with a count of one. The chain is built from TRBV6-6 and TRBJ2-6; 9 nucleotides line up with TRBD2. The CDR3 consists of 16 residues. Germline V gene sequence: CDR1 MNHNY, CDR2 SVGAGI (reference sequence). V gave up 6 bases and J gave up 9 bases; unmatched junction bases: 12. CDR3 nucleotide sequence: TGTGCCAGCAGACCCGTTGGAGCGGGAGGTGTCAACGTCCTGACTTTC. It encodes CASRPVGAGGVNVLTF.

V is TRBV7-9 and J is TRBJ2-3, with 7 bases fitting TRBD1. The CDR3 contains 15 residues. The germline CDR1 and CDR2 sequences are SEHNR and FQNEAQ (reference sequence). V lost 5 bases to trimming and J lost 0 bases; unmatched junction nucleotides: 5. CDR3 protein: CASSHTGESTDTQYF. The CDR3 DNA reads TGTGCCAGCAGCCATACAGGGGAAAGCACAGATACGCAGTATTTT.

A single count supports this clone. A much larger clone is a single base away; this may be a read error. The CDR3 DNA follows: TGCGGCGTTGAAAGACAGGGGGAGGAAGCTTTCTTT. Translating it yields CGVERQGEEAFF. V gene TRBV29-1 combines with J gene TRBJ1-1, with TRBD1 matching 9 bases. The CDR3 is 12 amino acids. Germline V gene data show CDR1 as SQVTM and CDR2 as ANQGSEA. Complete variable domain (other parts from reference TRBV29-1 and TRBJ1-1): SAVISQKPSRDICQRGTSLTIQCQVDSQVTMMFWYRQQPGQSLTLIATANQGSEATYESGFVIDKFPISRPNLTFSTLTVSNMSPEDSSIYLCGVERQGEEAFFGQGTRLTVV.

The CDR3 DNA is TGTGCCAGCAGTTTACCAGGGGGCCCGAACACTGAAGCTTTCTTT. Protein: CASSLPGGPNTEAFF. The chain joins TRBV28 to TRBJ1-1, with 8 bases lining up with TRBD1. The CDR3 covers 15 residues. Germline V gives CDR1 MDHEN, CDR2 SYDVKM. The trim removed 2 bases at V and 1 base at J, leaving 3 bases unmatched.

This clone appeared many times. V is TRBV6-1 and J is TRBJ1-1; D call uncertain. Trimming left V 4 bases short and J 1 base short, with 7 bases between. The CDR3 loop spans 13 amino acids. From germline, CDR1 is MNHNS and CDR2 SASEGT. This CDR3 is CASSARENTEAFF. CDR3 in DNA: TGTGCCAGCAGTGCCCGGGAGAACACTGAAGCTTTCTTT.

This clone was counted between two and nine times. The chain joins TRBV29-1 to TRBJ1-1; no reliable D call. Germline CDR1 is SQVTM and CDR2 is ANQGSEA. Between the trimmed V and J ends, which lost 4 bases and 6 bases, there was a span of 18 bases. The CDR3 spans 14 residues. The CDR3 DNA reads as TGCAGCGTTGTAGAGACGGGCATGGAGTCTGAAGCTTTCTTT. It encodes CSVVETGMESEAFF.